A selection of T cell receptor beta chains follows, all from one sample in a study of CD4+ T cells in melanoma. Using immunoSEQ multiplex PCR, the repertoire was profiled, and TCRdb retains in-frame clones only, with some absent. The table shows about 110,000 clones, with roughly 90% occurring only once. The sequencing sample was made of peripheral blood. These receptors all stem from a human donor with melanoma. Both conserved end residues are part of each CDR3. A D gene is named only where the DNA matches it firmly. Only part of the rows carry a size: once, few, many, or a class if the clone is expanded.

TRBV7-9	TRBJ2-4	NA	NA	CASSLEAKNIQYF	TGTGCCAGCAGCTTAGAAGCCAAAAACATTCAGTACTTC
TRBV7-3	TRBJ1-1	NA	NA	CASSFSGRNTKAFF	TGTGCCAGCAGCTTTTCAGGGCGGAACACTAAAGCTTTCTTT
TRBV29-1	TRBJ2-7	NA	NA	CSVGWAAYEQYF	TGCAGCGTGGGGTGGGCAGCCTACGAGCAGTACTTC
TRBV5-1	TRBJ1-4	NA	NA	CASSPDPDSSTNEKLFF	TGCGCCAGCAGCCCGGACCCTGACAGTTCAACTAATGAAAAACTGTTTTTT
TRBV5-4	TRBJ2-2	NA	NA	CASSLDPSVNTGELFF	TGTGCCAGCAGCTTGGATCCTAGCGTCAACACCGGGGAGCTGTTTTTT
TRBV28	TRBJ1-5	once	NA	CASSSFSNQPQHF	TGTGCCAGCAGCAGTTTTAGCAATCAGCCCCAGCATTTT
TRBV6-4	TRBJ2-7	NA	NA	CASKGSGEAYEQYF	TGTGCCAGCAAAGGTAGCGGAGAGGCATACGAGCAGTACTTC
TRBV9	TRBJ2-5	once	TRBD2	CASSVGEFSGVGTQYF	TGTGCCAGCAGCGTAGGGGAATTTAGCGGGGTAGGGACCCAGTACTTC
TRBV5-1	TRBJ2-4	NA	NA	CASSLAGGKNIQYF	TGCGCCAGCAGCTTGGCGGGCGGCAAAAACATTCAGTACTTC
TRBV10-3	TRBJ2-7	NA	TRBD2	CAIRVGTSYDYEQYF	TGTGCCATCAGGGTCGGGACTAGCTATGACTACGAGCAGTACTTC
TRBV7-6	TRBJ2-7	NA	NA	CASSLNPYEQYF	TGTGCCAGCAGCTTAAACCCCTACGAGCAGTACTTC
TRBV11-2	TRBJ1-4	NA	TRBD1	CASSPGQNNEKLFF	TGTGCCAGCAGCCCGGGACAGAATAATGAAAAACTGTTTTTT
TRBV18	TRBJ2-7	NA	TRBD2	CASSPPAGRLAGTPYEQYF	TGTGCCAGCTCACCACCGGCAGGGCGACTAGCGGGAACCCCCTACGAGCAGTACTTC
TRBV9	TRBJ2-7	NA	TRBD1	CASSGRGYEQYF	TGTGCCAGCAGCGGCAGGGGGTACGAGCAGTACTTC
TRBV5-1	TRBJ2-5	NA	TRBD2	CASIRTSGSAETQYF	TGCGCCAGCATAAGGACTAGCGGGAGTGCTGAGACCCAGTACTTC
TRBV28	TRBJ2-2	NA	TRBD2	CASLRTRSTGELFF	TGTGCCAGCCTCAGGACTAGATCGACTGGGGAGCTGTTTTTT
TRBV28	TRBJ2-7	NA	NA	CASSPSAGWVNYEQYF	TGTGCCAGCAGTCCCTCGGCAGGGTGGGTGAACTACGAGCAGTACTTC
TRBV2	TRBJ2-2	NA	TRBD2	CASRGSGGVSGELFF	TGTGCCAGCAGGGGTAGCGGGGGGGTCTCCGGGGAGCTGTTTTTT
TRBV18	TRBJ1-1	NA	TRBD1	CASSPGTGLNTEAFF	TGTGCCAGCTCGCCCGGGACAGGGCTGAACACTGAAGCTTTCTTT
TRBV18	TRBJ2-2	NA	NA	CASSPPGKTVNTGELFF	TGTGCCAGCTCACCTCCGGGGAAGACTGTGAACACCGGGGAGCTGTTTTTT
TRBV18	TRBJ2-1	few	NA	CASSPISNNEQFF	TGTGCCAGCTCACCAATATCGAACAATGAGCAGTTCTTC
TRBV28	TRBJ2-3	NA	NA	CASSLGRDTQYF	TGTGCCAGCAGTTTGGGGAGGGATACGCAGTATTTT
TRBV7-2	TRBJ2-7	NA	TRBD2	CASSLSGAQSYEQYF	TGTGCCAGCAGCCTTAGCGGGGCGCAGTCCTACGAGCAGTACTTC
TRBV20-1	TRBJ2-7	NA	NA	CSAPISYEQYF	TGCAGTGCTCCAATTTCCTACGAGCAGTACTTC
TRBV6-5	TRBJ1-4	NA	NA	CASSYSGGNEKLFF	TGTGCCAGCAGCTACTCGGGGGGTAATGAAAAACTGTTTTTT
TRBV14	TRBJ2-2	NA	NA	CASSQDRGRFTGELFF	TGTGCCAGCAGCCAAGATAGAGGCCGATTCACCGGGGAGCTGTTTTTT
TRBV6-5	TRBJ1-2	NA	NA	CASSYSFDSLYGYTF	TGTGCCAGCAGTTACTCTTTCGACAGCCTCTATGGCTACACCTTC
TRBV4-1	TRBJ2-4	NA	TRBD2	CASSQVPGTIAKNIQYF	TGCGCCAGCAGCCAAGTACCCGGGACTATTGCCAAAAACATTCAGTACTTC
TRBV30	TRBJ1-1	once	NA	CAWSVRGIEAFF	TGTGCCTGGAGTGTACGCGGAATTGAAGCTTTCTTT
TRBV5-1	TRBJ2-3	NA	NA	CASSWQEDTQYF	TGCGCCAGCAGCTGGCAGGAAGATACGCAGTATTTT
TRBV9	TRBJ2-3	NA	NA	CASSVGWVGGTDTQYF	TGTGCCAGCAGCGTAGGGTGGGTCGGTGGCACAGATACGCAGTATTTT
TRBV5-1	TRBJ2-3	once	TRBD2	CASSSEPWTSGSATDTQYF	TGCGCCAGCAGCTCGGAGCCTTGGACTAGCGGGTCCGCCACAGATACGCAGTATTTT
TRBV6-5	TRBJ2-7	NA	NA	CASSYAPEDRYEQYF	TGTGCCAGCAGTTATGCGCCCGAGGACCGCTACGAGCAGTACTTC
TRBV4-2	TRBJ2-4	NA	NA	CASSQTEGGKNIQYF	TGTGCCAGCAGCCAGACGGAGGGAGGCAAAAACATTCAGTACTTC
TRBV27	TRBJ1-1	NA	NA	CASSLSGGDTEAFF	TGTGCCAGCAGTTTATCAGGGGGGGACACTGAAGCTTTCTTT
TRBV27	TRBJ2-2	NA	TRBD2	CASSSDTTPSGRFTGELFF	TGTGCCAGCAGTTCCGATACAACTCCTAGCGGGAGGTTCACCGGGGAGCTGTTTTTT
TRBV5-4	TRBJ1-2	NA	TRBD1	CASSLYPGQTTNYGYTF	TGTGCCAGCAGCTTGTACCCGGGACAGACGACTAACTATGGCTACACCTTC
TRBV7-6	TRBJ2-7	NA	NA	CASSPFTGSEQYF	TGTGCCAGCAGCCCCTTCACAGGAAGCGAGCAGTACTTC
TRBV9	TRBJ1-2	NA	TRBD1	CASSSGTGANYGYTF	TGTGCCAGCAGCTCGGGTACAGGGGCCAACTATGGCTACACCTTC
TRBV29-1	TRBJ1-1	NA	TRBD1	CSVAQGAPTEAFF	TGCAGCGTGGCACAGGGGGCGCCCACTGAAGCTTTCTTT
TRBV7-8	TRBJ1-5	NA	NA	CASSLYKGLHQPQHF	TGTGCCAGCAGCTTATATAAGGGATTACATCAGCCCCAGCATTTT
TRBV19	TRBJ1-4	NA	NA	CASSDRGDGEKLFF	TGTGCCAGTAGTGACCGGGGAGACGGTGAAAAACTGTTTTTT
TRBV25-1	TRBJ1-1	NA	NA	CASTPIGGSNTEAFF	TGTGCCAGCACCCCAATCGGGGGTAGCAACACTGAAGCTTTCTTT
TRBV7-2	TRBJ2-3	NA	NA	CASSLPGTDTQYF	TGTGCCAGCAGCTTACCTGGGACAGATACGCAGTATTTT
TRBV7-3	TRBJ2-1	NA	TRBD2	CASSLRGVAGVNEQFF	TGTGCCAGCAGCTTAAGGGGTGTAGCGGGAGTCAATGAGCAGTTCTTC
TRBV28	TRBJ2-2	few	NA	CASTRRGGGTGELFF	TGTGCCAGCACCCGTCGAGGGGGGGGCACCGGGGAGCTGTTTTTT
TRBV5-6	TRBJ2-6	NA	NA	CASSIPGTGANVLTF	TGTGCCAGCAGCATCCCAGGGACTGGGGCCAACGTCCTGACTTTC
TRBV5-4	TRBJ2-5	NA	TRBD1	CASSSGTGVDGETQYF	TGTGCCAGCAGCTCCGGGACAGGGGTAGATGGGGAGACCCAGTACTTC
TRBV19	TRBJ2-7	once	TRBD1	CASEPGQGYYEQYF	TGTGCCAGTGAACCGGGACAGGGGTACTACGAGCAGTACTTC
TRBV5-4	TRBJ2-2	NA	NA	CASSYNTGTGELFF	TGTGCCAGCAGCTATAACACAGGGACCGGGGAGCTGTTTTTT
TRBV7-3	TRBJ2-7	once	NA	CASILKVSAEQVSYEQYF	TGTGCCAGCATCTTAAAGGTCTCCGCCGAACAGGTCTCCTACGAGCAGTACTTC
TRBV28	TRBJ2-7	NA	TRBD2	CASDQLREWDEQYF	TGTGCCAGCGACCAGTTGCGGGAGTGGGACGAGCAGTACTTC